The rows below give T cell receptor beta chains drawn from one sample of a study of cytomegalovirus exposure and HLA in healthy donors. Sequencing used immunoSEQ multiplex PCR; TCRdb keeps in-frame clones, though not all of them. The profile shows 90,000 or so clones, around four fifths of them singletons. Sequenced: PBMCs. The source of these receptors is a man aged 25-45 years in good health and CMV-seropositive. Each CDR3 is given with its conserved first and last residue. A D gene is named only where the DNA matches it firmly. Not all rows give a size; the values are once, few, many and, for expanded clones, a class.

V gene	J gene	clone size	D gene	CDR3 protein	CDR3 DNA
TRBV7-8	TRBJ2-6	NA	NA	CASSPSRNLPSGANVLTF	TGTGCCAGCAGCCCCTCTCGCAACTTGCCGTCTGGGGCCAACGTCCTGACTTTC
TRBV6-4	TRBJ1-4	few	TRBD1	CASSGGQGNEKLFF	TGTGCCAGCAGCGGGGGACAGGGGAATGAAAAACTGTTTTTT
TRBV7-9	TRBJ2-3	NA	TRBD1	CASSLRGTGVNSF	TGTGCCAGCAGCCTCAGAGGGACAGGCGTAAATTCTTTT
TRBV7-8	TRBJ2-7	NA	TRBD2	CASSSWTSGRAYEQYF	TGTGCCAGCAGCTCTTGGACTAGCGGGAGGGCTTACGAGCAGTACTTC
TRBV6-5	TRBJ1-3	few	NA	CASSYSGWEGNTIYF	TGTGCCAGCAGTTACTCGGGGTGGGAGGGAAACACCATATATTTT
TRBV28	TRBJ2-5	NA	NA	CASSSWGGETQYF	TGTGCCAGCAGTTCCTGGGGCGGAGAGACCCAGTACTTC
TRBV19	TRBJ2-7	once	NA	CASSIGRAYEQYF	TGTGCCAGTAGTATAGGGAGGGCCTACGAGCAGTACTTC
TRBV28	TRBJ1-2	NA	NA	CASSLPLETHGYTF	TGTGCCAGCAGTTTACCTCTCGAGACTCATGGCTACACCTTC
TRBV21-1	TRBJ2-3	NA	NA	CASSKEENLYLLTSTDTQYF	TGTGCCAGCAGCAAAGAAGAAAACCTCTATCTTTTGACTAGCACAGATACGCAGTATTTT
TRBV11-2	TRBJ2-1	NA	TRBD1	CASSLWTGPNEQFF	TGTGCCAGCAGCTTATGGACAGGGCCCAATGAGCAGTTCTTC
TRBV28	TRBJ2-7	NA	TRBD2	CASSQLAGGPGEQYF	TGTGCCAGCAGCCAACTAGCGGGAGGGCCGGGGGAGCAGTACTTC
TRBV11-2	TRBJ2-1	once	TRBD2	CASSKSGRINEQFF	TGTGCCAGCAGCAAAAGCGGGAGGATTAATGAGCAGTTCTTC
TRBV11-2	TRBJ2-1	once	TRBD2	CASSSPGLGINEQFF	TGTGCCAGCAGTTCTCCGGGACTAGGCATCAATGAGCAGTTCTTC
TRBV7-2	TRBJ2-1	NA	TRBD1	CASSPGTGATYNEQFF	TGTGCCAGCAGCCCAGGGACAGGGGCCACCTACAATGAGCAGTTCTTC
TRBV12-5	TRBJ2-1	NA	NA	CASGLSGGAYNEQFF	TGTGCTAGTGGTTTGTCGGGGGGCGCATACAATGAGCAGTTCTTC
TRBV19	TRBJ1-1	NA	NA	CASSQGDWNEAFF	TGTGCCAGTTCCCAGGGTGACTGGAATGAAGCTTTCTTT
TRBV28	TRBJ2-2	NA	NA	CATMGGGTNTGELFF	TGTGCCACCATGGGGGGGGGCACGAACACCGGGGAGCTGTTTTTT
TRBV9	TRBJ2-1	NA	NA	CASSVGSVLSSYNEQFF	TGTGCCAGCAGCGTAGGATCTGTGTTGAGCTCCTACAATGAGCAGTTCTTC
TRBV5-5	TRBJ2-1	NA	NA	CASSLARTEYNEQFF	TGTGCCAGCAGCTTGGCCAGGACAGAGTACAATGAGCAGTTCTTC
TRBV4-1	TRBJ2-7	few	TRBD2	CASSLMAVAGDEQYF	TGCGCCAGCAGCTTGATGGCGGTAGCGGGAGACGAGCAGTACTTC
TRBV18	TRBJ2-1	NA	NA	CASSPPADYNEQFF	TGTGCCAGCTCACCACCGGCAGACTACAATGAGCAGTTCTTC
TRBV11-3	TRBJ2-3	NA	TRBD2	CASSLGGRSTDTQYF	TGTGCCAGCAGCTTAGGCGGGAGGAGCACAGATACGCAGTATTTT
TRBV6-6	TRBJ2-7	NA	NA	CASRLTYEQYF	TGTGCCAGCCGCTTAACCTACGAGCAGTACTTC
TRBV7-6	TRBJ2-1	NA	TRBD2	CASSLPSAGGYNEQFF	TGTGCCAGCAGCTTACCCTCTGCGGGAGGATACAATGAGCAGTTCTTC
TRBV19	TRBJ2-7	NA	NA	CATSPGRVTYEQYF	TGTGCCACCAGTCCGGGCAGGGTTACCTACGAGCAGTACTTC
TRBV18	TRBJ2-3	NA	TRBD2	CASSPQKKTSGRADTQYF	TGTGCCAGCTCACCCCAGAAGAAGACTAGCGGGAGGGCAGATACGCAGTATTTT
TRBV10-3	TRBJ2-2	NA	TRBD1	CAISEFPSGTGVFTGELFF	TGTGCCATCAGTGAGTTCCCTTCAGGCACAGGGGTTTTCACCGGGGAGCTGTTTTTT
TRBV28	TRBJ1-6	NA	NA	CASSSPLVVPLHF	TGTGCCAGCAGCTCCCCCCTAGTGGTCCCCCTCCACTTT
TRBV5-4	TRBJ1-2	NA	NA	CASSLADIGYTF	TGTGCCAGCAGCTTGGCGGACATTGGCTACACCTTC
TRBV4-2	TRBJ2-1	NA	NA	CASSSDPGSDSYNEQFF	TGTGCCAGCAGCTCCGACCCCGGGAGTGATTCCTACAATGAGCAGTTCTTC
TRBV6-6	TRBJ2-5	NA	NA	CASSSMMGEEKTQYF	TGTGCCAGCAGTTCCATGATGGGGGAGGAGAAGACCCAGTACTTC
TRBV6-4	TRBJ2-1	NA	NA	CASSSRRDNEQFF	TGTGCCAGCAGTTCCCGCAGGGACAATGAGCAGTTCTTC
TRBV11-2	TRBJ1-2	NA	NA	CASSQTGFEYGYTF	TGTGCCAGCAGCCAGACAGGATTCGAATATGGCTACACCTTC
TRBV19	TRBJ2-1	NA	TRBD2	CASSIVLGTEGGPLSEQFF	TGTGCCAGTAGTATAGTTCTCGGTACGGAGGGAGGGCCGTTGAGTGAGCAGTTCTTC
TRBV30	TRBJ1-6	NA	NA	CAWSGNWNSPLHF	TGTGCCTGGTCAGGGAATTGGAATTCACCCCTCCACTTT
TRBV6-5	TRBJ1-1	NA	NA	CASSKGSEAFF	TGTGCCAGCAGTAAGGGGTCTGAAGCTTTCTTT
TRBV28	TRBJ2-1	NA	TRBD2	CASSSQWTSGRTYNEQFF	TGTGCCAGCAGTTCCCAGTGGACTAGCGGTCGTACCTACAATGAGCAGTTCTTC
TRBV27	TRBJ1-1	NA	NA	CASSLLGSTEAFF	TGTGCCAGCAGTTTACTGGGGAGCACTGAAGCTTTCTTT
TRBV5-4	TRBJ2-2	NA	NA	CASSPPGVGGELFF	TGTGCCAGCAGCCCCCCCGGGGTGGGCGGGGAGCTGTTTTTT
TRBV28	TRBJ2-7	NA	TRBD2	CASSYSGRVPEQYF	TGTGCCAGCAGTTATAGCGGGAGAGTGCCCGAGCAGTACTTC
TRBV15	TRBJ2-3	NA	TRBD1	CATSRGDRGATQYF	TGTGCCACCAGCCGCGGGGACAGGGGAGCTACGCAGTATTTT
TRBV27	TRBJ2-7	NA	NA	CASSLSGTYPYEQYF	TGTGCCAGCAGTTTATCGGGGACTTACCCCTACGAGCAGTACTTC
TRBV7-2	TRBJ2-7	NA	TRBD1	CASGTEAPYEQYF	TGTGCCAGTGGGACAGAAGCACCCTACGAGCAGTACTTC
TRBV18	TRBJ2-7	NA	TRBD2	CASSHTSGPSYEQYF	TGTGCCAGCTCACACACTAGCGGGCCGTCCTACGAGCAGTACTTC
TRBV13	TRBJ2-1	NA	TRBD2	CASSSSREGGYNEQFF	TGTGCCAGCAGCTCGAGCAGGGAGGGCGGGTACAATGAGCAGTTCTTC
TRBV5-8	TRBJ2-7	NA	NA	CASSNQGFGHEQYF	TGTGCCAGCAGCAATCAGGGTTTTGGCCACGAGCAGTACTTC
TRBV11-3	TRBJ1-1	NA	TRBD1	CASSHGATRDRGLTEAFF	TGTGCCAGCAGCCATGGCGCAACCCGGGACAGGGGTCTCACTGAAGCTTTCTTT
TRBV5-6	TRBJ2-7	NA	NA	CASSRGYEQYF	TGTGCCAGCAGCCGGGGGTACGAGCAGTACTTC
TRBV5-1	TRBJ1-1	NA	NA	CASSWGGITNTEAFF	TGCGCCAGCAGCTGGGGGGGGATTACGAACACTGAAGCTTTCTTT
TRBV10-3	TRBJ2-7	once	TRBD1	CAITEDRAGHEQYF	TGTGCCATCACTGAGGACAGGGCGGGCCACGAGCAGTACTTC
TRBV6-5	TRBJ1-5	NA	NA	CASSAGQLRNQPQHF	TGTGCCAGCAGCGCCGGACAGCTTCGGAATCAGCCCCAGCATTTT
TRBV9	TRBJ2-5	NA	TRBD2	CASSVAGRATYSNQETQYF	TGTGCCAGCAGCGTAGCCGGGAGGGCCACGTATTCCAACCAAGAGACCCAGTACTTC
TRBV4-2	TRBJ1-3	NA	NA	CASSQDGLGASGNTIYF	TGTGCCAGCAGCCAAGATGGTTTGGGGGCGTCTGGAAACACCATATATTTT
TRBV19	TRBJ2-7	NA	TRBD2	CASSIRHIPGTSGYEQYF	TGTGCCAGTAGTATCCGGCACATCCCAGGGACTAGCGGATACGAGCAGTACTTC
TRBV5-4	TRBJ2-2	NA	TRBD1	CASSFRTGENTGELFF	TGTGCCAGCAGCTTCAGGACAGGGGAGAACACCGGGGAGCTGTTTTTT
TRBV7-2	TRBJ2-7	NA	NA	CASSPRLNSLRNEQYF	TGTGCCAGCAGCCCCCGTCTGAATAGCTTGAGGAACGAGCAGTACTTC
TRBV19	TRBJ1-1	NA	TRBD1	CASSLAQGAMAEAFF	TGTGCCAGTAGTTTGGCTCAGGGGGCAATGGCTGAAGCTTTCTTT
TRBV27	TRBJ1-5	NA	NA	CASSLEPRGGQPQHF	TGTGCCAGCAGTTTGGAACCCAGGGGCGGGCAGCCCCAGCATTTT
TRBV7-2	TRBJ2-3	NA	NA	CASSLRRLASTDTQYF	TGTGCCAGCAGCTTAAGGCGCTTAGCTAGCACAGATACGCAGTATTTT
TRBV7-2	TRBJ2-1	NA	TRBD2	CASSLMSGRPYNEQFF	TGTGCCAGCAGCTTAATGAGCGGGAGACCTTACAATGAGCAGTTCTTC